The rows below give T cell receptor beta chains drawn from one sample of a study of shared clonotypes between healthy human individuals. Method: immunoSEQ multiplex PCR; TCRdb's copy keeps in-frame clones and lacks some. The sample records fewer than 1 million clones, approximately 97% being singletons. The sequenced sample consisted of naive CD8+ T cells sorted from blood. The origin of the receptors is a young man in good health. The CDR3 runs from the conserved cysteine through the conserved F or W. D genes are given only for firm matches. Clone size appears in some rows only: once, few, many, or a class for an expanded clone.

>.|TRBV28|.|TRBJ1-1
CASSLWGARDTEAFF
TGTGCCAGCAGTTTATGGGGGGCGCGGGACACTGAAGCTTTCTTT
>TRBD2|TRBV7-9|.|TRBJ2-3
CASSSLAGGPPTQYF
TGTGCCAGCAGCTCACTAGCGGGAGGGCCTCCTACGCAGTATTTT
>.|TRBV7-9|.|TRBJ2-1
CASSFNSGREQFF
TGTGCCAGCAGCTTTAACAGCGGGCGTGAGCAGTTCTTC
>.|TRBV7-9|once|TRBJ2-7
CASSLELDPRAPYEQYF
TGTGCCAGCAGCTTAGAACTGGACCCCCGCGCCCCCTACGAGCAGTACTTC
>TRBD2|TRBV10-1|.|TRBJ2-3
CASSAASGRDTDTQYF
TGCGCCAGCAGTGCGGCTAGCGGGAGGGACACAGATACGCAGTATTTT
>.|TRBV9|.|TRBJ2-5
CASSKEDWETQYF
TGTGCCAGCAGCAAGGAGGATTGGGAGACCCAGTACTTC
>.|TRBV20-1|.|TRBJ1-5
CSAGRNQPQHF
TGCAGCGCCGGGAGAAATCAGCCCCAGCATTTT
>.|TRBV10-3|.|TRBJ2-7
CAISSQGRLDEQYF
TGTGCCATCAGTAGTCAGGGGAGGCTTGACGAGCAGTACTTC
>TRBD2|TRBV27|.|TRBJ2-7
CASSPSLGGFHEQYF
TGTGCCAGCAGTCCGTCGCTGGGAGGGTTCCACGAGCAGTACTTC
>TRBD2|TRBV19|.|TRBJ2-1
CASSITSGYNEQFF
TGTGCCAGTAGTATTACTAGCGGGTACAATGAGCAGTTCTTC
>TRBD1|TRBV6-5|.|TRBJ2-5
CASSSDYGTVQETQYF
TGTGCCAGCAGTTCCGATTATGGGACAGTGCAAGAGACCCAGTACTTC
>TRBD2|TRBV9|.|TRBJ2-1
CASSVDGSGIVNEQFF
TGTGCCAGCAGCGTAGATGGGAGCGGGATAGTTAATGAGCAGTTCTTC
>TRBD1|TRBV29-1|.|TRBJ2-5
CSVIRQGETQYF
TGCAGCGTTATCCGACAGGGGGAGACCCAGTACTTC
>.|TRBV30|.|TRBJ1-1
CAWSVEGGYTEAFF
TGTGCCTGGAGTGTTGAGGGGGGCTACACTGAAGCTTTCTTT
>TRBD2|TRBV7-9|once|TRBJ2-2
CASSLEGTSGFYRELFF
TGTGCCAGCAGCTTAGAGGGGACTAGCGGATTTTATCGGGAGCTGTTTTTT
>TRBD2|TRBV29-1|.|TRBJ2-7
CSTWTSDDYEQYF
TGCAGCACCTGGACTAGCGACGACTACGAGCAGTACTTC
>.|TRBV4-1|.|TRBJ1-4
CASSSRQTGEKLFF
TGCGCCAGCAGCTCCCGACAGACGGGTGAAAAACTGTTTTTT
>TRBD2|TRBV2|.|TRBJ2-3
CASSEVLGLDADTQYF
TGTGCCAGCAGTGAAGTCTTGGGACTAGACGCAGATACGCAGTATTTT
>TRBD1|TRBV5-1|.|TRBJ2-7
CASSLGLFAGQDEKEQYF
TGCGCCAGCAGCTTGGGTCTGTTCGCCGGACAGGACGAAAAGGAGCAGTACTTC
>TRBD2|TRBV5-8|.|TRBJ2-3
CASSPGTSGTDTQYF
TGTGCCAGCAGCCCCGGGACTAGCGGGACAGATACGCAGTATTTT
>.|TRBV9|.|TRBJ1-1
CASSAPGGATEAFF
TGTGCCAGCAGCGCCCCCGGGGGGGCGACTGAAGCTTTCTTT
>TRBD1|TRBV7-6|once|TRBJ2-7
CASSSSLGTAAEQYF
TGTGCCAGCAGCTCCAGCTTAGGGACAGCCGCCGAGCAGTACTTC
>.|TRBV7-8|.|TRBJ2-2
CASSSDFAIENTGELFF
TGTGCCAGCAGCTCCGATTTTGCTATTGAGAACACCGGGGAGCTGTTTTTT
>.|TRBV30|.|TRBJ2-1
CAWIRQPSEQFF
TGTGCCTGGATACGTCAGCCATCTGAGCAGTTCTTC
>TRBD1|TRBV5-1|.|TRBJ1-1
CASSLEGQGYIPETEAFF
TGCGCCAGCAGCTTGGAGGGACAGGGATACATTCCGGAGACTGAAGCTTTCTTT
>.|TRBV11-2|.|TRBJ1-4
CASRNQESNEKLFF
TGTGCCAGCAGGAACCAGGAGTCTAATGAAAAACTGTTTTTT
>TRBD2|TRBV7-9|once|TRBJ2-7
CASSSGLDYEQYF
TGTGCCAGCAGCTCGGGACTAGACTACGAGCAGTACTTC
>TRBD1|TRBV27|.|TRBJ2-7
CASSTYRGGSPYEQYF
TGTGCCAGCAGTACCTACAGGGGCGGAAGCCCCTACGAGCAGTACTTC
>.|TRBV6-5|.|TRBJ2-5
CASSYSTGTQYF
TGTGCCAGCAGTTACTCGACAGGGACCCAGTACTTC
>TRBD2|TRBV7-6|.|TRBJ2-1
CASSLAGAEQFF
TGTGCCAGCAGCCTAGCGGGAGCCGAGCAGTTCTTC
>.|TRBV7-6|.|TRBJ2-5
CASSLALLGGSLQETQYF
TGTGCCAGCAGCTTAGCATTGTTAGGAGGGTCCCTTCAAGAGACCCAGTACTTC
>TRBD1|TRBV25-1|.|TRBJ1-2
CASSGTGGYTF
TGTGCCAGCAGTGGGACAGGTGGCTACACCTTC
>TRBD1|TRBV7-9|.|TRBJ2-1
CASSLRGQGLSEQFF
TGTGCCAGCAGCTTAAGGGGACAGGGACTTAGTGAGCAGTTCTTC
>.|TRBV5-4|.|TRBJ2-3
CASRDSTGLNTQYF
TGTGCCAGCAGGGACTCCACAGGCCTTAATACGCAGTATTTT
>TRBD1|TRBV11-2|.|TRBJ2-2
CASSSDRGRTGELFF
TGTGCCAGCAGTTCCGACAGGGGGCGTACCGGGGAGCTGTTTTTT
>.|TRBV7-6|.|TRBJ2-1
CASSSPTESSYNEQFF
TGTGCCAGCAGCTCCCCGACAGAGAGCTCCTACAATGAGCAGTTCTTC
>TRBD2|TRBV6-1|.|TRBJ2-3
CASSDILAGGQRGTDTQYF
TGTGCCAGCAGTGATATACTAGCGGGAGGCCAGCGCGGCACAGATACGCAGTATTTT
>.|TRBV27|.|TRBJ2-1
CASSLSHYNEQFF
TGTGCCAGCAGTTTATCCCACTACAATGAGCAGTTCTTC
>.|TRBV15|.|TRBJ1-5
CATSREHGNQPQHF
TGTGCCACCAGCAGAGAACACGGGAATCAGCCCCAGCATTTT
>TRBD2|TRBV19|.|TRBJ2-5
CASSSWTSENQETQYF
TGTGCCAGTAGTAGTTGGACTAGCGAAAACCAAGAGACCCAGTACTTC
>.|TRBV14|.|TRBJ1-1
CASSQGAGLNTEAFF
TGTGCCAGCAGCCAAGGGGCGGGGCTGAACACTGAAGCTTTCTTT
>.|TRBV28|.|TRBJ2-7
CASSARGSYEQYF
TGTGCCAGCAGTGCCCGAGGCAGCTACGAGCAGTACTTC
>.|TRBV27|.|TRBJ2-3
CASSGGRTDTQYF
TGTGCCAGCAGTGGCGGTCGCACAGATACGCAGTATTTT
>TRBD2|TRBV27|.|TRBJ2-1
CASSLLRREVDEQFF
TGTGCCAGCAGTTTATTGCGGCGGGAGGTAGATGAGCAGTTCTTC
>TRBD2|TRBV5-4|.|TRBJ2-7
CASSPWTSGSSYEQYF
TGTGCCAGCAGCCCCTGGACTAGCGGGAGCTCCTACGAGCAGTACTTC
>.|TRBV28|.|TRBJ2-7
CASSPWEDYEQYF
TGTGCCAGCAGTCCCTGGGAGGACTACGAGCAGTACTTC
>.|TRBV27|.|TRBJ2-6
CASSDSLPFSGANVLTF
TGTGCCAGCAGCGACAGCTTACCATTCTCTGGGGCCAACGTCCTGACTTTC
>TRBD2|TRBV6-1|.|TRBJ2-1
CASYLAGTYNEQFF
TGTGCCAGCTACCTAGCGGGGACCTACAATGAGCAGTTCTTC
>.|TRBV18|.|TRBJ2-5
CASSPPEGGGTPQDGQYF
TGTGCCAGCTCACCTCCGGAAGGGGGCGGGACCCCTCAAGACGGCCAGTACTTC
>TRBD1|TRBV13|.|TRBJ2-5
CASSLATGTDQETQYF
TGTGCCAGCAGCTTAGCTACCGGGACAGACCAAGAGACCCAGTACTTC
>.|TRBV4-2|.|TRBJ2-5
CASSPRDFQETQYF
TGTGCCAGCAGCCCTCGGGACTTCCAAGAGACCCAGTACTTC
>TRBD2|TRBV14|.|TRBJ2-1
CASSQGRLAVYNEQFF
TGTGCCAGCAGCCAAGGGAGACTAGCGGTATACAATGAGCAGTTCTTC
>.|TRBV7-8|.|TRBJ2-7
CASSLDRDTGRNNEQYF
TGTGCCAGCAGCTTAGATAGGGACACAGGGAGAAATAACGAGCAGTACTTC
>.|TRBV5-4|.|TRBJ2-1
CASSLAPQSSYNEQFF
TGTGCCAGCAGCTTGGCCCCTCAGAGCTCCTACAATGAGCAGTTCTTC
>TRBD2|TRBV7-9|.|TRBJ2-3
CASPEGLAGSDTQYF
TGTGCCAGCCCCGAAGGACTAGCGGGATCAGATACGCAGTATTTT
>.|TRBV9|.|TRBJ2-3
CASSASWGTNTDTQYF
TGTGCCAGCAGCGCATCGTGGGGGACGAACACAGATACGCAGTATTTT